This TCR beta chain emerged from a study of T cells after yellow fever vaccination (dated by TCRdb to 2018 to 2020). Concerning the study at large: The SMART-Seq v4 Ultra Low Input RNA kit was used to prepare libraries from fractions with low cell numbers. Two healthy male donors made up the cohort, one aged 18 to 29 years and the other aged 30 to 40 years. Blood was drawn at multiple timepoints before and after primary and secondary immunization, with bulk PBMC replicates and cell subsets isolated. To follow T-cell clones before and after primary and booster YFV17D yellow fever vaccination, bulk TCR alpha and beta repertoires were sequenced over time.

As regards this clonotype: Its antigen has not been determined. Base qualities are not at hand, and no much larger clone is one base apart.

This sample's treatment or condition label indicates: live attenuated yellow fever vaccine strain. At every blood-draw timepoint, two biological replicates of bulk PBMCs were collected. PBMCs were isolated from peripheral blood using a standard Ficoll-Paque protocol. RNA was extracted with TriZol from bulk PBMCs, CD4 and CD8 fractions, and dextramer-positive and dextramer-negative fractions. Broad study findings and their caveats: Because abundant contaminating clonotypes from the bulk population could be contained in FACS-sorted repertoires, computational filtering was required. Compared with the primary T-cell response, the secondary T-cell response was faster but weaker, reaching its peak on day 5 rather than on day 15. The study included only a couple of donors, which limits how far the findings can be generalized. Most clones expanded after primary vaccination were re-detected after the booster (around 96% of CD4 and about 88% of CD8), suggesting broad memory maintenance. A small fraction of clonotypes showed up in both the CD4 and CD8 compartments, probably as a result of convergent recombination.

TCR cDNA was synthesized by 5'RACE template switching, which introduced a universal primer site and unique molecular identifiers. cDNA synthesis was primed from both the TCR alpha and TCR beta constant segments. Two PCR steps were used to amplify libraries, with sample barcodes and sequencing adapters being added in the second step. Sequencing of libraries was performed on Illumina HiSeq 2500 (2x100 bp) or NovaSeq (2x150 bp). As for the authors' bioinformatics: Reads were demultiplexed and collapsed into UMI consensus sequences with MIGEC, and V(D)J alignment was performed with MiXCR. Vaccine-responding clonotypes were identified with edgeR using replicate PBMC samples, with FDR below 0.01 and a log2 fold change above 5 up to day 15 being required. Each bulk clonotype received a CD4 or CD8 identity based on whether the sequenced CD4 or CD8 repertoire contained that clonotype at higher abundance. TCRdb took the public reads, trimmed them with fastp at Q25, ran MiXCR for clone calling and kept in-frame beta chains. Rows with a matching CDR3 protein are joined into one entry that keeps the most common DNA and genes. Here the V and J calls rest on TCRdb's processing, not on the authors' analysis. For this sample the table gives some 670,000 distinct CDR3 sequences, of which roughly 12% were detected only once. The ten largest clones take up under 15% of the sample.

This TCR was recovered from a man aged 25-45 years who received the YFV17D yellow fever vaccine. The material was PBMCs, obtained on the day of the yellow fever booster vaccination.

The DNA sequence is as follows: TGTGCCACCCAACGTTCGGTCAGACTAGCGCCTCTCCAAGAGACCCAGTACTTC. Its product reads: CATQRSVRLAPLQETQYF. The chain couples TRBV7-8 to TRBJ2-5, and 8 junction bases match TRBD2. CDR1 and CDR2 are read off the germline V gene as SGHVS and FQNEAQ. Relative to germline, V is missing 10 bases and J is missing 1 base, with 20 bases of the junction outside any gene match. Its CDR3 holds 18 amino acids, cysteine through phenylalanine. CDR3 DNA is the only sequence kept; it has 54 bases, read in frame from the first base.